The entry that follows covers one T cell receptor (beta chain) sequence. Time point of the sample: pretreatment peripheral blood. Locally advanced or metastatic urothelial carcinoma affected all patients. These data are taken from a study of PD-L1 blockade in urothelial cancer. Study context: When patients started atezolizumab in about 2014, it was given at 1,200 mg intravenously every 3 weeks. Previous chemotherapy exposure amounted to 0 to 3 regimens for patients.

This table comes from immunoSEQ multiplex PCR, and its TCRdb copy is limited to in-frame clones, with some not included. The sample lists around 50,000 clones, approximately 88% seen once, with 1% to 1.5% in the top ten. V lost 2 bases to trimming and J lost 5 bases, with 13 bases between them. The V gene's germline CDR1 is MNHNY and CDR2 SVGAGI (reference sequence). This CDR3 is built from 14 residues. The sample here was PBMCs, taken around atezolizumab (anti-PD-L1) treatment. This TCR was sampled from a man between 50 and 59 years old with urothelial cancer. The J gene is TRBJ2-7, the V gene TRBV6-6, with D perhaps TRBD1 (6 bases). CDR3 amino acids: CASSYTGQLNEQYF. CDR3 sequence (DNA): TGTGCCAGCAGTTACACCGGACAGCTCAACGAGCAGTACTTC.